This T cell receptor (beta chain) was sequenced for a study of metastatic and nonmetastatic thyroid tumors. Study-wide results and limits: Versus benign nodules, malignant thyroid tumors reportedly had significantly higher TCR beta diversity, in blood and tumor.

TCRdb reassembled clones from the PCR reads with MiXCR. The sample includes over 50,000 clones, more than 25% seen only once; the top ten take around 15%. Treatment of any kind had been given to no patient before thyroid surgery. Comment on this clone: As yet, its antigen is unknown.

Trimming removed 6 bases from V and 4 bases from J; junction bases left unmatched: 3. CDR1 DFQATT and CDR2 SNEGSKA come from the germline V gene (reference sequence). CDR3 size: 13 residues. The specimen was blood. This receptor was taken from a female donor with papillary thyroid cancer or a benign thyroid nodule (not recorded which). Some clones in this sample may be carry-over from other donors' samples. J is TRBJ2-2 and V is TRBV20-1, with 9 positions matching TRBD1. This CDR3 reads CSAGTGSTGELFF. The CDR3 DNA follows: TGCAGTGCCGGGACAGGGAGCACCGGGGAGCTGTTTTTT.